What follows are 2 T cell receptor beta chains derived from one specimen sequenced in a study of identical twins. Using its own MiXCR run on the 5' RACE reads, TCRdb lists one record per CDR3 protein. Among around 230,000 distinct CDR3 sequences, around a tenth were seen once, and the ten largest hold about 5.5%. Sequencing input: memory (CD45RO+) T cells sorted from blood. These receptors were collected from a woman aged 18 to 35 in good health.

This clonotype came up a few times. V is TRBV5-4 and J is TRBJ2-2; D is ambiguous. This CDR3 contains 14 residues. V gave up 0 bases and J gave up 2 bases, with 5 bases separating them. Germline lookup yields CDR1 SGHNT and CDR2 YYREEE (reference sequence). Here the CDR3 DNA reads TGTGCCAGCAGCTTGGACCTAAACACCGGGGAGCTGTTTTTT. Translating it yields CASSLDLNTGELFF. Combining the CDR3 with reference TRBV5-4 and TRBJ2-2 gives the whole variable domain ETGVTQSPTHLIKTRGQQVTLRCSSQSGHNTVSWYQQALGQGPQFIFQYYREEENGRGNFPPRFSGLQFPNYSSELNVNALELDDSALYLCASSLDLNTGELFFGEGSRLTVL.

This clonotype was counted many times. Here the CDR3 reads CSATASFGRQETQYF. Written as DNA, the CDR3 is TGCAGTGCTACGGCCTCTTTTGGGAGGCAAGAGACCCAGTACTTC. The chain uses TRBV20-1 and TRBJ2-5, with a weak D call TRBD2 (6 bases). The length of the CDR3 is 15 residues. In germline, CDR1 is DFQATT, CDR2 SNEGSKA (reference sequence). V was trimmed by 4 bases and J by 2 bases, leaving 17 bases between them.